This passage covers 14 T cell receptor beta chains from one sample sequenced in a study of Ad26.COV2.S vaccination and SARS-CoV-2 variants. As to treatment: approximately 18 received Ad26.COV2.S at low or high dose, single or two shots; five or six received placebo; per-sample allocation not given. The study sampled participants on day 63 after the first vaccine or placebo injection. Data came from immunoSEQ multiplex PCR; TCRdb stores just in-frame clones and leaves some out. The data show over 400,000 clones, less than 95% seen once. This specimen consisted of peripheral blood, obtained in a trial of Ad26.COV2.S vaccine versus placebo. These receptors came from a person aged 18-60 years who received the Ad26.COV2.S COVID-19 vaccine or a placebo.

This rearrangement joins TRBV28 to TRBJ2-2; D not resolved. This CDR3 region has 11 residues. V was cut by 5 bases and J by 6 bases, with 4 bases left in between. Germline assignment: CDR1 MDHEN and CDR2 SYDVKM. The CDR3 nucleotides read TGTGCCAGCAGTAGGGCCGGGGAGCTGTTTTTT. This gives the protein CASSRAGELFF. Full variable domain (rest looked up from reference TRBV28 and TRBJ2-2): DVKVTQSSRYLVKRTGEKVFLECVQDMDHENMFWYRQDPGLGLRLIYFSYDVKMKEKGDIPEGYSVSREKKERFSLILESASTNQTSMYLCASSRAGELFFGEGSRLTVL.

The V and J genes are TRBV7-9 and TRBJ2-1; 13 nucleotides line up with TRBD2. V lost 1 base and J lost 3; bases outside the gene matches: 6. CDR1 is SEHNR, CDR2 FQNEAQ, per germline (reference sequence). CDR3 size: 18 residues. DNA for the CDR3: TGTGCCAGCAGCTTAGAGGGACTAGCGGGAACCTACTACAATGAGCAGTTCTTC. Encoded protein: CASSLEGLAGTYYNEQFF. Using reference TRBV7-9 and TRBJ2-1 for the parts outside the CDR3, the full variable domain is DTGVSQNPRHKITKRGQNVTFRCDPISEHNRLYWYRQTLGQGPEFLTYFQNEAQLEKSRLLSDRFSAERPKGSFSTLEIQRTEQGDSAMYLCASSLEGLAGTYYNEQFFGPGTRLTVL.

The genes are TRBV7-8 and TRBJ2-4, with D unresolved. The length of the CDR3 is 16 residues. Germline lookup yields CDR1 SGHVS and CDR2 FQNEAQ. The V end was cut by 2 bases, the J end by 8 bases, with 19 bases between. In nucleotides, the CDR3 is TGTGCCAGCAGCTTACAAAGGGTCCATGGCTGGGACATTCAGTACTTC. Translating gives CASSLQRVHGWDIQYF. Together with reference TRBV7-8 and TRBJ2-4, the CDR3 gives the full variable domain: GAGVSQSPRYKVAKRGQDVALRCDPISGHVSLFWYQQALGQGPEFLTYFQNEAQLDKSGLPSDRFFAERPEGSVSTLKIQRTQQEDSAVYLCASSLQRVHGWDIQYFGAGTRLSVL.

The V gene is TRBV5-1, the J gene TRBJ1-4, with TRBD1 as a possible D gene (5 bases). The CDR3 contains 17 residues. V was trimmed by 0 bases and J by 8 bases, leaving 20 bases between them. Germline CDR1 is SGHRS and CDR2 is YFSETQ. CDR3 nucleotides: TGCGCCAGCAGCTTGGAGGGTGGGGCGGGAGTCGGCGAAAAACTGTTTTTT. Amino acids: CASSLEGGAGVGEKLFF.

Here the CDR3 reads CASSSSGLADTQYF. CDR3 in DNA: TGTGCCAGCAGTTCTAGCGGGTTAGCAGATACGCAGTATTTT. The rearrangement links TRBV28 to TRBJ2-3, with TRBD2 matching over 8 bases. CDR1 and CDR2 from the germline V gene are MDHEN and SYDVKM. CDR3 size: 14 residues. Trimming cost V 4 bases and J 4 bases; bases outside gene matches: 4. The whole variable domain, filled in from reference TRBV28 and TRBJ2-3, reads DVKVTQSSRYLVKRTGEKVFLECVQDMDHENMFWYRQDPGLGLRLIYFSYDVKMKEKGDIPEGYSVSREKKERFSLILESASTNQTSMYLCASSSSGLADTQYFGPGTRLTVL.

V usage is TRBV27 and J usage is TRBJ1-2; 8 bases match TRBD1. V lost 3 bases to trimming and J lost 8 bases; unmatched junction nucleotides: 8. The CDR3 has 14 residues. CDR1 and CDR2 (germline): MNHEY, SMNVEV (reference sequence). The CDR3: CASSLRTGFGGYTF. The CDR3 DNA reads as TGTGCCAGCAGTTTGCGGACAGGGTTCGGAGGCTACACCTTC.

This clone has a single count. V gene TRBV6-1 combines with J gene TRBJ2-7; D is undetermined. Germline V gene lookup returns CDR1 MNHNS and CDR2 SASEGT. The CDR3 covers 12 residues. V was trimmed by 1 base and J by 4 bases, leaving 5 bases between them. The CDR3 DNA sequence: TGTGCCAGCAGTGAAGGGTATTACGAGCAGTACTTC. Protein sequence: CASSEGYYEQYF.

The CDR3 reads CASSQGDRISGNTIYF. CDR3 in DNA: TGCGCCAGCAGCCAAGGGGACAGGATCTCTGGAAACACCATATATTTT. The gene calls are TRBV4-3 and TRBJ1-3, with TRBD1 matching 8 bases. CDR1 is LGHNA and CDR2 is YSLEER in the germline V gene. After removal of 1 base from V and 0 bases from J, the junction contained 2 bases not matched to a gene. The CDR3 loop spans 16 amino acids.

This sequence joins TRBV13 and TRBJ2-1; 12 bases match TRBD2. The germline gives CDR1 PRHDT, CDR2 FYEKMQ (reference sequence). V was pared by 0 bases and J by 8 bases, with 2 bases of the junction left unmatched. This CDR3 spans 15 amino acids. This CDR3 reads CASSLGLAGGHEQFF. CDR3 sequence (DNA): TGTGCCAGCAGCTTAGGCCTAGCGGGAGGGCATGAGCAGTTCTTC.

CDR3 region: CASTATNTEAFF. The CDR3 region has the DNA TGCGCCAGCACAGCGACCAACACTGAAGCTTTCTTT. The chain uses TRBV5-1 and TRBJ1-1; no clear D. The CDR3 is 12 residues long. Trimming took 6 bases from V and 2 from J, leaving 8 bases between them. CDR1 is SGHRS, CDR2 YFSETQ, per germline.

The V call is TRBV4-2, the J call TRBJ2-7; D possibly corresponds to TRBD2 (8 bases). Trimming removed 3 bases from V and 2 bases from J, with 17 bases in between. Germline CDR1 reads LGHNA; CDR2 reads YNFKEQ. The CDR3 totals 16 residues. The CDR3 here is CASSQRLAGQTYEQYF. CDR3 nucleotide sequence: TGTGCCAGCAGCCAGAGATTAGCGGGACAGACCTACGAGCAGTACTTC.

Details on this clone: The same CDR3 is also encoded by other DNA sequences in this sample. The chain has TRBV27 and TRBJ1-1; no clear D. There are 11 residues in the CDR3. CDR1 and CDR2 from the germline V gene are MNHEY and SMNVEV (reference sequence). Trimming removed 3 bases from V and 5 bases from J, with 4 bases in between. The CDR3 loop reads CASSFGTEAFF. DNA of the CDR3: TGTGCCAGCAGTTTTGGAACTGAAGCTTTCTTT.

The rearrangement uses TRBV4-3 and TRBJ2-1; D gene uncertain. Trimming cost V 0 bases and J 3 bases, with 12 bases left between them. This CDR3 spans 16 amino acids. The V gene's germline CDR1 is LGHNA and CDR2 YSLEER. CDR3 sequence reads: CASSQDGFGRYNEQFF. The DNA for the CDR3 is TGCGCCAGCAGCCAAGATGGGTTTGGACGCTACAATGAGCAGTTCTTC.

The V call is TRBV5-6, the J call TRBJ1-6, with 9 bases identical to TRBD1. Germline values: CDR1 SGHDT, CDR2 YYEEEE. V trimming: 1 base; J trimming: 10 bases; junction bases outside the gene matches: 6. This CDR3 spans 15 amino acids. CDR3 bases: TGTGCCAGCAGCTTGAGGGACAGGGTGCTCTCACCCCTCCACTTT. Translated, it gives CASSLRDRVLSPLHF.